The subject of this entry is one T cell receptor (beta chain). Its antigen is undetermined. The sample comes from a study of T cell responses to AZD1222 COVID-19 vaccine. Overall study: Pooled in the analysis were second doses at about 4 or about 12 weeks.

Regarding the study as a whole: Clonal diversity was possibly underestimated, and white British individuals and females predominated among donors.

TCRdb's table, derived via immunoSEQ multiplex PCR, lists solely in-frame clones and lacks some. Of 120,000 to 150,000 clones detected, roughly 88% appear once; the ten largest clones hold roughly 15%. The V and J ends lost 0 bases and 6 bases respectively, with 6 bases between them. This CDR3 region has 13 residues. Sequenced here: peripheral blood, sampled on day 0 of AZD1222 vaccination. The rearrangement uses TRBV23-1 and TRBJ1-5; no reliable D call. TRBV23-1 is an open reading frame whose function is uncertain. This TCR derives from an adult in good health. The CDR3 nucleotides are TGCGCCAGCAGTCAATCCCGGAGTCAGCCCCAGCATTTT. This gives the protein CASSQSRSQPQHF.